This T cell receptor beta chain stems from a study of blood T cell repertoires in COVID-19. Study-wide background: Both acute and convalescent COVID-19 samples were obtained from the United States, Italy and Spain. Sources were T cells, B-cell-depleted T cells, or PBMCs; the material itself was cDNA or gDNA.

Authors' analysis steps: Estimates of nucleated cell counts were drawn from the amplification of reference gene primers. Profiled with immunoSEQ multiplex PCR; TCRdb holds only in-frame clones, not every one. That table gives V, J and clone size, and the DNA gave D and trimming. The profile shows 150,000 to 200,000 clones, over 80% of them singletons. The CDR3 has 13 amino acids. The junction had 6 bases not matched to a gene; V was cut back by 4 bases and J by 6 bases. In germline, CDR1 is PRHDT, CDR2 FYEKMQ (reference sequence). This clonotype was sampled from a woman older than 75 with active or convalescent COVID-19. The J gene is TRBJ2-7, the V gene TRBV13, with 7 bases matching TRBD1. The source material was peripheral blood. CDR3 nucleotides: TGTGCCAGCAGCTCCTGGGACAGCGGCGAGCAGTACTTC. This codes for CASSSWDSGEQYF.